This TCR beta chain is from a study of CD8 T cells in Susac syndrome. Across the study: Patients with Susac syndrome, at blood draw, were therapy-naive, on corticosteroids, or on intravenous immunoglobulin alone.

CD8+ and CD4+ T cells from blood underwent TCR beta sequencing. Negative isolation was applied to CD8+ and CD4+ T cells, and FACS enrichment was applied to TEMRA cells. RNA totalling roughly 0.45 to 1 ug underwent reverse transcription with random hexamers. TCRdb used MiXCR to reprocess the immunoSEQ multiplex PCR reads, holding one entry per CDR3 protein. The profile shows about 150,000 distinct CDR3 sequences, 95% of them singletons. The CDR3 sequence is 13 residues long. V lost 4 bases to trimming and J lost 7 bases, with 15 bases between them. Germline V CDR1 and CDR2: SGHRS, YFSETQ. Sequencing was performed on CD4+ T cells from PBMCs. The V gene is TRBV5-1, the J gene TRBJ2-7; possibly TRBD1 or TRBD2 for D (5 bases each). The clonotype comes from a human donor with Susac syndrome. The CDR3 DNA follows: TGCGCCAGCAGCCGGGACGGCATTGGAGAGCAGTACTTC. This gives the protein CASSRDGIGEQYF.